These 21 T cell receptor beta chains originate from one sample sequenced in a study of blood T cell repertoires in COVID-19. Clones were sequenced by immunoSEQ multiplex PCR, and TCRdb holds only the in-frame ones, with some missing. Found here are 300,000 to 350,000 clones, about 86% of them singletons; the top ten hold 2.5% to 3.5%. The sequenced sample was peripheral blood. All receptors come from a man aged 25-45 years with active or convalescent COVID-19.

The sample holds a few counts of this clone. This sequence joins TRBV4-3 and TRBJ2-5; 7 bases are shared with TRBD2. The trim removed 1 base at V and 4 bases at J, leaving 15 bases unmatched. This CDR3 has 18 amino acids. The germline V gene has CDR1 LGHNA and CDR2 YSLEER. The CDR3, as DNA: TGCGCCAGCAGCCAAGGGCCGGTCTCCCTCGGGGGGTCAGAGACCCAGTACTTC. The encoded protein is CASSQGPVSLGGSETQYF.

This chain links TRBV16 with TRBJ1-2; TRBD1 matches at 8 bases. Germline V gives CDR1 KGHSY, CDR2 FQNENV. This CDR3 spans 17 amino acids. Losses at the gene ends were 4 bases for V and 8 bases for J; bases not matched to a gene: 18. For the CDR3, the DNA is TGTGCCAGCAGCCGAGAGAGGAGCACCAGGGGGCTCGGGGGCTACACCTTC. Translation gives CASSRERSTRGLGGYTF.

V usage is TRBV4-1 and J usage is TRBJ2-7; 7 nucleotides align to TRBD2. The CDR3 has 14 residues. Per the germline V gene, CDR1 is MGHRA and CDR2 is YSYEKL. V dropped 3 bases and J dropped 3; count of bases not matched to a gene: 5. The CDR3: CASSQTLAVYEQYF. CDR3 sequence (DNA): TGCGCCAGCAGCCAGACCCTAGCGGTCTACGAGCAGTACTTC.

This chain connects TRBV2 to TRBJ2-2; D unclear. This CDR3 region has 16 residues. The germline V and J ends were trimmed by 1 base and 0 bases, with 9 bases remaining between them. The germline gives CDR1 SNHLY, CDR2 FYNNEI. CDR3 sequence: CASSEGGPANTGELFF. The CDR3 DNA reads as TGTGCCAGCAGTGAAGGTGGCCCTGCGAACACCGGGGAGCTGTTTTTT.

For the CDR3, the DNA is TGTGCCAGCAGGGGGGCGCATCCTGAAGCTTTCTTT. Residues: CASRGAHPEAFF. The V gene is TRBV12-3 or TRBV12-4, the J gene TRBJ1-1, with TRBD1 as a possible D gene (6 bases). Deletions cut 6 bases from V and 6 bases from J, with 11 bases between. This CDR3 comprises 12 residues.

The gene calls are TRBV14 and TRBJ2-3; D not certain. The V end lost 2 bases, the J end lost 5 bases, and 11 bases lay between the germline ends. CDR1 is SGHDN, CDR2 FVKESK, per germline. The CDR3 sequence is 14 residues long. The CDR3 DNA is TGTGCCAGCAGCCAAAATCGGTTTTTAGATACGCAGTATTTT. Encoded protein: CASSQNRFLDTQYF.

CDR3 DNA sequence: TGTGCCAGCAGTTACGGGGGGACTGCCGGCCCCGGGGCTTTCTTT. Encoded protein: CASSYGGTAGPGAFF. J is TRBJ1-1 and V is TRBV6-2 or TRBV6-3; possible D gene TRBD1, 5 bases. Germline V gene sequence: CDR1 MNHEY, CDR2 SVGEGT. The ends were cut back, 2 bases at V and 11 bases at J, with 21 bases in the middle. The CDR3 extends over 15 amino acids.

J is TRBJ2-1 and V is TRBV29-1, with 7 bases fitting TRBD2. The V gene end was trimmed by 6 bases and the J gene end by 3 bases; junction bases not matched to a gene: 11. Germline CDR1 is SQVTM and CDR2 is ANQGSEA. This CDR3 has 15 residues. CDR3 in amino acids: CSVLSGNSRYNEQFF. DNA of the CDR3: TGCAGCGTCTTGAGCGGGAACTCCCGCTACAATGAGCAGTTCTTC.

The CDR3 nucleotides read TGTGCCAGCAGCTTAGGCCTTAGCGGGGCGGCCTACGAGCAGTACTTC. The encoded protein is CASSLGLSGAAYEQYF. J is TRBJ2-7 and V is TRBV13; 8 nucleotides align to TRBD2. V was clipped by 0 bases and J by 2 bases; unmatched bases: 6. Per the germline V gene, CDR1 is PRHDT and CDR2 is FYEKMQ (reference sequence). The CDR3 sequence is 16 residues long.

V gene TRBV5-5 combines with J gene TRBJ1-1; 9 nucleotides agree with TRBD1. CDR1 and CDR2 from the germline V gene are SGHKS and YYEKEE (reference sequence). The CDR3 length is 15 residues. J was trimmed by 4 bases and V by 4 bases; bases with no gene match: 8. The CDR3 coding sequence is TGTGCCAGCAGCGGAATGGGACAGGGAGGCACTGAAGCTTTCTTT. It specifies CASSGMGQGGTEAFF.

This clone appeared a single time. CDR3 nucleotide sequence: TGCGCCAGCAGCCAAGATCGCAGGGGGCTCAGCACAGATACGCAGTATTTT. Translated, it gives CASSQDRRGLSTDTQYF. This chain links TRBV4-3 with TRBJ2-3; 8 bases are shared with TRBD1. The germline CDR1 and CDR2 sequences are LGHNA and YSLEER. The V segment lost 0 bases and the J segment 0 bases; nucleotides outside the gene matches: 5. The CDR3 loop spans 17 amino acids.

The chain joins TRBV7-8 to TRBJ1-5, with D hard to call. Trimming shortened V by 5 bases and J by 0 bases, and 11 bases separated the two germline ends. The CDR3 covers 15 residues. CDR1 is SGHVS, CDR2 FQNEAQ, per germline. CDR3 coding DNA: TGTGCCAGCAGCCCCGACACTGGTAGCAATCAGCCCCAGCATTTT. It encodes CASSPDTGSNQPQHF.

Many counts were recorded for this clone. The chain recombines TRBV2 with TRBJ2-2, with 11 bases lining up with TRBD2. This CDR3 is 17 amino acids long. The V gene end was trimmed by 2 bases and the J gene end by 2 bases; junction bases not matched to a gene: 4. Germline V lookup: CDR1 SNHLY, CDR2 FYNNEI. The CDR3 here is CASSETTSGGNTGELFF. Here the CDR3 DNA reads TGTGCCAGCAGTGAAACTACTAGCGGGGGCAACACCGGGGAGCTGTTTTTT.

The chain carries TRBV5-4 and TRBJ2-7; D is possibly TRBD1 (5 bases). The CDR3 covers 13 residues. Trimming stripped 3 bases from V and 6 bases from J, with 13 bases between. Germline assignment: CDR1 SGHNT and CDR2 YYREEE (reference sequence). The CDR3 DNA reads as TGTGCCAGCAGCTACGACAGAACTACCGAGCAGTACTTC. As protein: CASSYDRTTEQYF.

V usage is TRBV7-8 and J usage is TRBJ2-5; D is unresolved. This CDR3 has 14 amino acids. The germline V and J ends were trimmed by 3 bases and 3 bases, with 11 bases remaining between them. Germline V gene lookup returns CDR1 SGHVS and CDR2 FQNEAQ. The CDR3 here is CASSFGNLKETQYF. CDR3 DNA sequence: TGTGCCAGCAGCTTCGGTAACTTGAAAGAGACCCAGTACTTC.

The genes are TRBV19 and TRBJ1-5; 9 bases align to TRBD1. Germline CDR1 is LNHDA and CDR2 is SQIVND (reference sequence). J was trimmed by 6 bases and V by 3 bases; bases with no gene match: 3. The CDR3 runs to 14 residues. CDR3: CASSIRDRVQPQHF. In DNA, the CDR3 is TGTGCCAGTAGTATCCGGGACAGGGTTCAGCCCCAGCATTTT.

The J gene is TRBJ1-2, the V gene TRBV9; D is possibly TRBD1 (5 bases). CDR1 is SGDLS and CDR2 is YYNGEE in the germline V gene. This CDR3 is 13 amino acids long. V was trimmed by 0 bases and J by 4 bases, leaving 7 bases between them. CDR3 nucleotides: TGTGCCAGCAGCGTAGGCAGGGCCTATGGCTACACCTTC. It is translated as CASSVGRAYGYTF.

The V gene is TRBV4-2, the J gene TRBJ1-1; D is unresolved. Trimming cost V 0 bases and J 0 bases, with 8 bases left between them. The CDR3 spans 15 residues. In germline, CDR1 is LGHNA, CDR2 YNFKEQ. The CDR3 reads CASSQDLGLNTEAFF. The CDR3 nucleotides are TGTGCCAGCAGCCAAGATCTAGGATTGAACACTGAAGCTTTCTTT.

The chain has TRBV30 and TRBJ1-1; 8 bases are shared with TRBD1. Germline CDR1 and CDR2: GTSNPN and SVGIG (reference sequence). The CDR3 loop spans 14 amino acids. Trimming cost V 4 bases and J 6 bases; bases outside gene matches: 10. The CDR3: CAWNVQGAGSEAFF. DNA of the CDR3: TGTGCCTGGAATGTTCAGGGGGCCGGGTCTGAAGCTTTCTTT.

The chain has TRBV24-1 and TRBJ2-1, with 11 bases fitting TRBD2. The junction had 11 bases not matched to a gene; V was cut back by 5 bases and J by 9 bases. This CDR3 contains 16 residues. The germline gives CDR1 KGHDR, CDR2 SFDVKD. The CDR3 spells CATSGKVAGGPSEQFF. The CDR3 bases are TGTGCCACCAGTGGCAAGGTAGCGGGAGGGCCGAGTGAGCAGTTCTTC.

CDR3 sequence: CASSLGQGATEAFF. The DNA of the CDR3 is TGCGCCAGCAGCTTGGGCCAGGGGGCCACTGAAGCTTTCTTT. The chain combines TRBV5-1 with TRBJ1-1; 8 nucleotides align to TRBD1. The CDR3 is made up of 14 amino acids. Germline V gene sequence: CDR1 SGHRS, CDR2 YFSETQ. The J segment lost 4 bases and the V segment lost 0 bases, leaving 2 bases of the junction unmatched. The full variable domain, with the rest looked up from reference TRBV5-1 and TRBJ1-1, is KAGVTQTPRYLIKTRGQQVTLSCSPISGHRSVSWYQQTPGQGLQFLFEYFSETQRNKGNFPGRFSGRQFSNSRSEMNVSTLELGDSALYLCASSLGQGATEAFFGQGTRLTVV.